Included here is one T cell receptor beta chain sequence, with context. The entry originates in a study of blood T cell repertoires in COVID-19. The CDR3 covers 16 residues. V trimming: 2 bases; J trimming: 5 bases; junction bases outside the gene matches: 10. Germline V lookup: CDR1 SGHAT, CDR2 FQNNGV. Some clones are missing from TCRdb's copy, which holds only in-frame ones; the method was immunoSEQ multiplex PCR. The sample holds 50,000 to 65,000 clones, more than 70% seen once. This clonotype was sampled from a human donor in a cohort sampled during active COVID-19. What was sequenced was peripheral blood. The gene calls are TRBV11-2 and TRBJ2-7; 9 bases are shared with TRBD1. The CDR3 region is CASSLSYRGRIHEQYF. The CDR3 DNA sequence: TGTGCCAGCAGCTTATCCTACAGGGGGCGCATTCACGAGCAGTACTTC. Supplemented by reference TRBV11-2 and TRBJ2-7, the full variable domain reads EAGVAQSPRYKIIEKRQSVAFWCNPISGHATLYWYQQILGQGPKLLIQFQNNGVVDDSQLPKDRFSAERLKGVDSTLKIQPAKLEDSAVYLCASSLSYRGRIHEQYFGPGTRLTVT.